Listed below are T cell receptor beta chains from one sample, sequenced in a study of T cells after posttransplantation cyclophosphamide. The protocol was immunoSEQ multiplex PCR, while the TCRdb copy is restricted to in-frame clones and leaves out a portion. The table includes 10,000 to 13,000 clones, approximately 95% detected once. The sample taken for sequencing was naive CD8+ T cells sorted from PBMCs. These receptors all come from a man aged 25-45 years in good health and a related stem cell transplant donor. CDR3s include the opening cysteine and the closing phenylalanine or tryptophan. Each record gives: CDR3 protein, CDR3 DNA, D gene, clone size, V gene, J gene. A D gene is named only where the DNA matches it firmly. Some rows mark clone size as missing; the rest say once, few, many or name a class of expanded clone.

CDR3 protein: CASSLDTAGGGDEQYF
CDR3 DNA: TGTGCCAGCAGCTTAGATACGGCAGGGGGAGGCGACGAGCAGTACTTC
D gene: NA
clone size: NA
V gene: TRBV11-2
J gene: TRBJ2-7

CDR3 protein: CASSTSGDSSYEQYF
CDR3 DNA: TGTGCCAGCAGTACCAGCGGGGACTCCTCCTACGAGCAGTACTTC
D gene: TRBD2
clone size: NA
V gene: TRBV27
J gene: TRBJ2-7

CDR3 protein: CASSPFGSSGQDEQFF
CDR3 DNA: TGTGCCAGCTCACCCTTCGGGTCTAGCGGACAAGATGAGCAGTTCTTC
D gene: TRBD2
clone size: once
V gene: TRBV18
J gene: TRBJ2-1

CDR3 protein: CASSLFSPSQSPGYEQYF
CDR3 DNA: TGTGCCAGCAGCTTATTTTCGCCCTCGCAGAGTCCGGGCTACGAGCAGTACTTC
D gene: NA
clone size: NA
V gene: TRBV7-9
J gene: TRBJ2-7

CDR3 protein: CASSLANSGATTYEQYF
CDR3 DNA: TGTGCCAGCAGTTTGGCTAACTCAGGGGCCACCACCTACGAGCAGTACTTC
D gene: NA
clone size: NA
V gene: TRBV27
J gene: TRBJ2-7

CDR3 protein: CASSRYSGTGFSSGANVLTF
CDR3 DNA: TGCGCCAGCAGCCGCTATTCTGGGACAGGGTTCAGCTCTGGGGCCAACGTCCTGACTTTC
D gene: TRBD1
clone size: NA
V gene: TRBV4-3
J gene: TRBJ2-6

CDR3 protein: CASSLKAGGPDTQYF
CDR3 DNA: TGTGCCAGCAGCTTAAAAGCGGGGGGCCCAGATACGCAGTATTTT
D gene: TRBD2
clone size: NA
V gene: TRBV13
J gene: TRBJ2-3

CDR3 protein: CASSAGTGARSPLHF
CDR3 DNA: TGTGCCAGCAGCGCAGGGACAGGGGCTCGGTCACCCCTCCACTTT
D gene: TRBD1
clone size: NA
V gene: TRBV7-9
J gene: TRBJ1-6

CDR3 protein: CASSFWDREGNQPQHF
CDR3 DNA: TGTGCCAGCAGTTTCTGGGACAGGGAAGGCAATCAGCCCCAGCATTTT
D gene: TRBD1
clone size: once
V gene: TRBV6-6
J gene: TRBJ1-5

CDR3 protein: CASSLASGGYNEQFF
CDR3 DNA: TGTGCCAGCAGCTTAGCCAGCGGGGGGTACAATGAGCAGTTCTTC
D gene: TRBD2
clone size: NA
V gene: TRBV7-8
J gene: TRBJ2-1

CDR3 protein: CASSPRDSFYEQYF
CDR3 DNA: TGTGCCAGCAGCCCCCGGGACAGTTTCTACGAGCAGTACTTC
D gene: TRBD1
clone size: NA
V gene: TRBV11-3
J gene: TRBJ2-7

CDR3 protein: CASSWDTSYEQYF
CDR3 DNA: TGCGCCAGCAGCTGGGACACGTCCTACGAGCAGTACTTC
D gene: NA
clone size: NA
V gene: TRBV5-1
J gene: TRBJ2-7

CDR3 protein: CASSGGGDRVYNEQFF
CDR3 DNA: TGTGCCAGCAGTGGGGGGGGAGACAGAGTCTACAATGAGCAGTTCTTC
D gene: TRBD2
clone size: NA
V gene: TRBV28
J gene: TRBJ2-1

CDR3 protein: CASSQEVGAGANVLTF
CDR3 DNA: TGCGCCAGCAGCCAAGAAGTGGGCGCCGGGGCCAACGTCCTGACTTTC
D gene: NA
clone size: once
V gene: TRBV4-1
J gene: TRBJ2-6

CDR3 protein: CASTILGASGETQYF
CDR3 DNA: TGTGCCAGCACCATACTGGGGGCTAGCGGAGAGACCCAGTACTTC
D gene: NA
clone size: NA
V gene: TRBV7-2
J gene: TRBJ2-5

CDR3 protein: CASRVAGGQETQYF
CDR3 DNA: TGTGCCAGCAGGGTCGCAGGAGGACAAGAGACCCAGTACTTC
D gene: NA
clone size: NA
V gene: TRBV2
J gene: TRBJ2-5

CDR3 protein: CASSFGEPDTQYF
CDR3 DNA: TGTGCCAGCAGTTTCGGGGAGCCAGATACGCAGTATTTT
D gene: NA
clone size: NA
V gene: TRBV28
J gene: TRBJ2-3

CDR3 protein: CASSPGTSGGVDTQYF
CDR3 DNA: TGTGCCAGCAGCCCCGGGACTAGCGGGGGGGTAGATACGCAGTATTTT
D gene: TRBD2
clone size: once
V gene: TRBV11-2
J gene: TRBJ2-3

CDR3 protein: CASSLDGTSGLTTYNEQFF
CDR3 DNA: TGTGCCAGCAGCTTAGATGGGACATCCGGATTAACCACCTACAATGAGCAGTTCTTC
D gene: NA
clone size: NA
V gene: TRBV11-2
J gene: TRBJ2-1

CDR3 protein: CASSVGGQGYEQYF
CDR3 DNA: TGTGCCAGCTCCGTGGGAGGCCAAGGCTACGAGCAGTACTTC
D gene: NA
clone size: once
V gene: TRBV7-3
J gene: TRBJ2-7

CDR3 protein: CASREGPHQYF
CDR3 DNA: TGTGCCAGCAGGGAAGGCCCACACCAGTACTTC
D gene: NA
clone size: NA
V gene: TRBV2
J gene: TRBJ2-5

CDR3 protein: CASSAGTGDQETQYF
CDR3 DNA: TGTGCCAGCAGCGCCGGGACAGGGGACCAAGAGACCCAGTACTTC
D gene: TRBD1
clone size: NA
V gene: TRBV7-6
J gene: TRBJ2-5

CDR3 protein: CASSQASWWRGGTGELFF
CDR3 DNA: TGTGCCAGCAGCCAAGCCTCTTGGTGGCGGGGAGGAACCGGGGAGCTGTTTTTT
D gene: NA
clone size: NA
V gene: TRBV14
J gene: TRBJ2-2

CDR3 protein: CASSLATSGGNVDTQYF
CDR3 DNA: TGTGCCAGCAGCTTAGCCACTAGCGGGGGGAATGTAGATACGCAGTATTTT
D gene: TRBD2
clone size: NA
V gene: TRBV7-6
J gene: TRBJ2-3

CDR3 protein: CASRGTAYGYTF
CDR3 DNA: TGTGCCAGCAGGGGGACAGCCTATGGCTACACCTTC
D gene: TRBD1
clone size: NA
V gene: TRBV27
J gene: TRBJ1-2

CDR3 protein: CASSLGDYDEQYF
CDR3 DNA: TGTGCCAGCAGCTTAGGGGACTATGACGAGCAGTACTTC
D gene: TRBD2
clone size: NA
V gene: TRBV7-9
J gene: TRBJ2-7

CDR3 protein: CASSPSAYEQYF
CDR3 DNA: TGTGCCAGCAGCCCCAGCGCCTACGAGCAGTACTTC
D gene: NA
clone size: NA
V gene: TRBV7-9
J gene: TRBJ2-7

CDR3 protein: CASSVGGGRENEKLFF
CDR3 DNA: TGTGCCAGCAGCGTAGGGGGCGGCAGGGAAAATGAAAAACTGTTTTTT
D gene: NA
clone size: NA
V gene: TRBV9
J gene: TRBJ1-4

CDR3 protein: CASSLQGTGELFF
CDR3 DNA: TGTGCCAGCAGTTTACAGGGAACCGGGGAGCTGTTTTTT
D gene: NA
clone size: NA
V gene: TRBV25-1
J gene: TRBJ2-2

CDR3 protein: CASSEALAGGVNEQFF
CDR3 DNA: TGTGCCAGCAGTGAAGCGCTGGCGGGGGGTGTTAATGAGCAGTTCTTC
D gene: TRBD2
clone size: NA
V gene: TRBV2
J gene: TRBJ2-1

CDR3 protein: CSVVESSYNEQFF
CDR3 DNA: TGCAGCGTTGTGGAGAGCTCCTACAATGAGCAGTTCTTC
D gene: NA
clone size: NA
V gene: TRBV29-1
J gene: TRBJ2-1

CDR3 protein: CASSLPESLAGTGELFF
CDR3 DNA: TGCGCCAGCAGCTTGCCGGAGTCGCTAGCGGGGACCGGGGAGCTGTTTTTT
D gene: TRBD2
clone size: NA
V gene: TRBV5-1
J gene: TRBJ2-2

CDR3 protein: CASTQRGGYGYTF
CDR3 DNA: TGTGCCAGCACTCAAAGAGGGGGCTATGGCTACACCTTC
D gene: NA
clone size: NA
V gene: TRBV6-1
J gene: TRBJ1-2

CDR3 protein: CASSLAGIRTGELFF
CDR3 DNA: TGTGCCAGCAGCTTGGCAGGGATCAGGACCGGGGAGCTGTTTTTT
D gene: NA
clone size: NA
V gene: TRBV5-6
J gene: TRBJ2-2

CDR3 protein: CASSPAGQYNSPLHF
CDR3 DNA: TGTGCCAGCAGCCCTGCGGGACAGTATAATTCACCCCTCCACTTT
D gene: TRBD1
clone size: NA
V gene: TRBV13
J gene: TRBJ1-6

CDR3 protein: CASSVVGGQETQYF
CDR3 DNA: TGTGCCAGCAGCGTAGTGGGGGGGCAAGAGACCCAGTACTTC
D gene: TRBD2
clone size: once
V gene: TRBV9
J gene: TRBJ2-5

CDR3 protein: CASSQDRGLDTEAFF
CDR3 DNA: TGCGCCAGCAGCCAAGATCGAGGGCTAGACACTGAAGCTTTCTTT
D gene: NA
clone size: NA
V gene: TRBV4-1
J gene: TRBJ1-1

CDR3 protein: CASSSPGQGHYEQYF
CDR3 DNA: TGTGCCAGCAGCTCCCCGGGACAGGGACACTACGAGCAGTACTTC
D gene: TRBD1
clone size: once
V gene: TRBV5-5
J gene: TRBJ2-7

CDR3 protein: CASSWGTSGYEQYF
CDR3 DNA: TGTGCCAGCAGCTGGGGGACTAGCGGCTACGAGCAGTACTTC
D gene: TRBD2
clone size: NA
V gene: TRBV5-8
J gene: TRBJ2-7

CDR3 protein: CASSYSRTGELFF
CDR3 DNA: TGTGCCAGCAGTTACTCACGGACCGGGGAGCTGTTTTTT
D gene: NA
clone size: NA
V gene: TRBV6-6
J gene: TRBJ2-2

CDR3 protein: CASSYYRGEKLFF
CDR3 DNA: TGTGCCAGCAGTTACTACAGGGGCGAAAAACTGTTTTTT
D gene: TRBD1
clone size: NA
V gene: TRBV6-5
J gene: TRBJ1-4

CDR3 protein: CASSSAGNYEQYF
CDR3 DNA: TGTGCCAGCAGCTCTGCTGGCAACTACGAGCAGTACTTC
D gene: NA
clone size: NA
V gene: TRBV27
J gene: TRBJ2-7

CDR3 protein: CASSQLTGGITEAFF
CDR3 DNA: TGCGCCAGCAGCCAATTAACAGGCGGTATCACTGAAGCTTTCTTT
D gene: NA
clone size: once
V gene: TRBV4-3
J gene: TRBJ1-1

CDR3 protein: CASSPLDRAYTEAFF
CDR3 DNA: TGTGCCAGCAGTCCCCTAGACAGGGCTTACACTGAAGCTTTCTTT
D gene: TRBD1
clone size: NA
V gene: TRBV28
J gene: TRBJ1-1

CDR3 protein: CASSLTSGASYEQYF
CDR3 DNA: TGTGCCAGCAGCTTGACTAGCGGGGCCTCCTACGAGCAGTACTTC
D gene: TRBD2
clone size: NA
V gene: TRBV5-4
J gene: TRBJ2-7

CDR3 protein: CASSPIAYSDLKNIQYF
CDR3 DNA: TGTGCCAGCAGCCCAATAGCCTACTCCGACCTTAAAAACATTCAGTACTTC
D gene: NA
clone size: NA
V gene: TRBV7-9
J gene: TRBJ2-4

CDR3 protein: CASSVDRDALEAFF
CDR3 DNA: TGCGCCAGCAGTGTAGACAGGGATGCGCTTGAAGCTTTCTTT
D gene: TRBD1
clone size: few
V gene: TRBV10-1
J gene: TRBJ1-1

CDR3 protein: CASNITGVEQYF
CDR3 DNA: TGCGCCAGCAACATCACAGGGGTTGAGCAGTACTTC
D gene: TRBD1
clone size: NA
V gene: TRBV5-1
J gene: TRBJ2-7

CDR3 protein: CASSYGLAANTGELFF
CDR3 DNA: TGTGCCAGCAGCTACGGACTAGCGGCTAACACCGGGGAGCTGTTTTTT
D gene: TRBD2
clone size: NA
V gene: TRBV2
J gene: TRBJ2-2

CDR3 protein: CASSYPRTQNYGYTF
CDR3 DNA: TGTGCCAGCAGTTACCCTCGGACACAAAACTATGGCTACACCTTC
D gene: NA
clone size: few
V gene: TRBV27
J gene: TRBJ1-2

CDR3 protein: CASSFRDRGHYEQYF
CDR3 DNA: TGCGCCAGCAGCTTCCGGGACAGGGGGCACTACGAGCAGTACTTC
D gene: TRBD1
clone size: NA
V gene: TRBV5-1
J gene: TRBJ2-7

CDR3 protein: CASSRTSGGQSSYEQYF
CDR3 DNA: TGTGCCAGCAGCCGGACTAGCGGGGGCCAAAGCTCCTACGAGCAGTACTTC
D gene: TRBD2
clone size: NA
V gene: TRBV5-4
J gene: TRBJ2-7

CDR3 protein: CASSAASGGLQETQYF
CDR3 DNA: TGTGCCAGCAGTGCCGCTAGCGGGGGGCTCCAAGAGACCCAGTACTTC
D gene: TRBD2
clone size: NA
V gene: TRBV6-1
J gene: TRBJ2-5

CDR3 protein: CASSQRLDQETQYF
CDR3 DNA: TGTGCCAGCAGCCAACGACTAGACCAAGAGACCCAGTACTTC
D gene: NA
clone size: NA
V gene: TRBV4-2
J gene: TRBJ2-5

CDR3 protein: CASSPLTSGGSTDTQYF
CDR3 DNA: TGTGCCAGCAGTCCCCTAACTAGCGGGGGCAGCACAGATACGCAGTATTTT
D gene: TRBD2
clone size: NA
V gene: TRBV27
J gene: TRBJ2-3